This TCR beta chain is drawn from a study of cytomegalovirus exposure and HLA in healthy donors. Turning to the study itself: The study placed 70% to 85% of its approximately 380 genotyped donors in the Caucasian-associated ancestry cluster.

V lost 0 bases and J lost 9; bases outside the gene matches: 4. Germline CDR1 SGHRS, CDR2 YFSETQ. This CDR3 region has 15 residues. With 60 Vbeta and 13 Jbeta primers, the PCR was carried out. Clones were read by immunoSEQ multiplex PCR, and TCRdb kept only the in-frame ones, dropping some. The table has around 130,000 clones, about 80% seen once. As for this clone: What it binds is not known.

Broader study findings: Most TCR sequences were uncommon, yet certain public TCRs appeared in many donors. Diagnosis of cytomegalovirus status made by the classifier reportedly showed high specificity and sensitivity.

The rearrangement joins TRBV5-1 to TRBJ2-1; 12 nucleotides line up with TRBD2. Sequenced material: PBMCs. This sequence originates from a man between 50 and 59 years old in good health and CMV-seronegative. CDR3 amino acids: CASSLGLAGGLEQFF. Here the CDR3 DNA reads TGCGCCAGCAGCTTGGGGCTAGCGGGAGGGCTTGAGCAGTTCTTC.